This T cell receptor (beta chain) appears in the sequencing data of a study of blood T cell repertoires in COVID-19. The overall study: COVID-19 samples, acute and convalescent, were from the United States, Italy and Spain. T cells, B-cell-depleted T cells, or PBMCs supplied cDNA or gDNA.

All recovered Cohort 3 donors got two negative PCRs, got clearance, or saw symptom resolution. TCRdb keeps only in-frame clones here, not all; method: immunoSEQ multiplex PCR. Of more than 350,000 clones listed, 80% to 90% were seen once; the top ten hold 0.95% to 1.1%. Specimen: PBMCs or T cells enriched from blood (not recorded which). The clonotype was recovered from a young man who had recovered from COVID-19.

Written as DNA, the CDR3 is TGTGCCAGCAGTTTCCGGACAGGGGGTCTTATCGGCTACACCTTC. Protein: CASSFRTGGLIGYTF. V gene TRBV6-5 combines with J gene TRBJ1-2, with 10 bases identical to TRBD1. In germline, CDR1 is MNHEY, CDR2 SVGAGI. Trimming cost V 4 bases and J 8 bases; bases outside gene matches: 10. The CDR3 is 15 residues long.